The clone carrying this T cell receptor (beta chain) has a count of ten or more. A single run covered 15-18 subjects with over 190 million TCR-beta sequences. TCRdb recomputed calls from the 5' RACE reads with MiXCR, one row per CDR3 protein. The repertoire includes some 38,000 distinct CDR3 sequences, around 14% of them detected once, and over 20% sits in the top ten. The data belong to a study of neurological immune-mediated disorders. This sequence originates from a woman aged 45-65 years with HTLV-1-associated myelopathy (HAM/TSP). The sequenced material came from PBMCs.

The CDR3 spells CSARQQGAQPQHF. CDR3 sequence (DNA): TGCAGTGCTCGACAACAGGGGGCTCAGCCCCAGCATTTT. V and J are TRBV20-1 and TRBJ1-5, with 9 bases lining up with TRBD1. Germline V gene lookup returns CDR1 DFQATT and CDR2 SNEGSKA (reference sequence). The ends lost 5 bases at V and 6 bases at J; junction bases unmatched: 5. This CDR3 contains 13 residues.